This TCR beta chain derives from a study of blood T cell repertoires in COVID-19. Study summary: Some COVID-19 samples were acute and others convalescent; all came from the United States, Italy and Spain.

Profiled with immunoSEQ multiplex PCR; TCRdb holds only in-frame clones, not every one. The sample consists of 350,000 to 450,000 clones, more than 80% of them appearing once. This clone appeared a single time. V lost 1 base and J lost 6, with 10 bases in between. From germline, CDR1 is SGHRS and CDR2 YFSETQ. The CDR3 is 14 residues long. Sequencing was carried out using PBMCs or T cells enriched from blood (not recorded which). The source is a man in his thirties or forties who had recovered from COVID-19. The rearrangement joins TRBV5-1 to TRBJ2-2; no clear D. The CDR3 is CASSLMSGSGELFF. DNA for the CDR3: TGCGCCAGCAGCTTGATGTCAGGTTCCGGGGAGCTGTTTTTT.